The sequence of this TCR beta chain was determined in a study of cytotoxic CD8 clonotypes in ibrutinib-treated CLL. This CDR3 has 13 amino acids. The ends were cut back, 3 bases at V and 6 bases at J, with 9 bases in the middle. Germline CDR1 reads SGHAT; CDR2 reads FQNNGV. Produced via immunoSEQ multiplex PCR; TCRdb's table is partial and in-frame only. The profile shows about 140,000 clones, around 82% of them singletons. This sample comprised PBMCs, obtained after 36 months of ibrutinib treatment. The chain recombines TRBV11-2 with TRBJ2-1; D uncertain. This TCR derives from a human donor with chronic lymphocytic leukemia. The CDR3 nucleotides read TGTGCCAGCAGCTTTAACATTCCCAATGAGCAGTTCTTC. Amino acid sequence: CASSFNIPNEQFF.